The clone carrying this TCR beta chain was detected ten times or more. Its target is unknown. This entry is derived from a study of identical twins. This CDR3 has 17 amino acids. V was cut by 4 bases and J by 0 bases, with 16 bases left in between. Germline loops: CDR1 SGHTA, CDR2 FQGNSA. General study results and limits: Cord blood beta clonotypes present at high abundance carried fewer insertions; no such pattern appeared in memory repertoires. Invariant populations such as MAIT and iNKT cells could partly muddle zero-insertion analyses. Sharing of beta out-of-frame sequences by twins showed a weaker excess.

TCRdb reanalysed the 5' RACE reads using MiXCR and keeps one entry per CDR3 protein. Seen here are approximately 700,000 distinct CDR3 sequences, approximately 6.1% observed once, and the top ten hold 1.5% to 2%. Source material: naive T cells sorted from blood. The chain has TRBV7-2 and TRBJ1-3, with D unresolved. The receptor comes from a man aged 18 to 30 in good health. The CDR3 region is CASSSLEGPTSGNTIYF. The CDR3 nucleotides read TGTGCCAGCAGCTCCCTGGAGGGCCCTACCTCTGGAAACACCATATATTTT.